The 5 T cell receptor beta chains listed next were all sequenced from one sample in a study of blood T cell repertoires in COVID-19. Profiling relied on immunoSEQ multiplex PCR, and the TCRdb table lists in-frame clones only, not all of them. The table lists about 480,000 clones, roughly nine tenths of them singletons. The source material was peripheral blood. These receptors all stem from a woman aged 50 to 60 with COVID-19, enrolled during active disease.

The gene calls are TRBV24-1 and TRBJ1-4; TRBD1 matches at 7 bases. The V segment lost 4 bases and the J segment 7 bases; nucleotides outside the gene matches: 8. CDR1 is KGHDR, CDR2 SFDVKD, per germline. This CDR3 has 15 residues. CDR3 loop: CATSETGPAGEKLFF. The CDR3 region has the DNA TGTGCCACCAGTGAGACAGGGCCGGCCGGTGAAAAACTGTTTTTT.

Turning to this clone: The identical CDR3 is also encoded by other nucleotide sequences in the sample. The rearrangement joins TRBV19 to TRBJ1-5, with 7 bases matching TRBD1. Trimming took 3 bases from V and 3 from J; bases not matched to a gene: 5. Germline V gives CDR1 LNHDA, CDR2 SQIVND (reference sequence). The CDR3 extends over 15 amino acids. CDR3 region: CASSIRQGLNQPQHF. CDR3 nucleotide sequence: TGTGCCAGTAGTATCCGACAGGGACTCAATCAGCCCCAGCATTTT.

V is TRBV7-2 and J is TRBJ1-5; 7 positions match TRBD1. Germline lookup yields CDR1 SGHTA and CDR2 FQGNSA. V dropped 5 bases and J dropped 6; count of bases not matched to a gene: 7. This CDR3 region has 14 residues. The CDR3 nucleotides read TGTGCCAGCAGCCCTCGGACAGGCGGTCAGCCCCAGCATTTT. Its translation is CASSPRTGGQPQHF.

This chain connects TRBV19 to TRBJ2-5; tentatively, D is TRBD1 (5 bases). Germline V lookup: CDR1 LNHDA, CDR2 SQIVND (reference sequence). V was trimmed by 7 bases and J by 0 bases, leaving 9 bases between them. There are 13 residues in the CDR3. In DNA, the CDR3 is TGTGCCAGTACAGACAGCTACCAAGAGACCCAGTACTTC. This codes for CASTDSYQETQYF.

The chain employs TRBV11-2 and TRBJ1-2, with a tentative D call TRBD1 (5 bases). V was trimmed by 2 bases and J by 8 bases, leaving 18 bases between them. The CDR3 contains 15 residues. Germline CDR1 reads SGHAT; CDR2 reads FQNNGV. The CDR3 DNA is TGTGCCAGCAGCTTATTTCCACCCAGGGATCGGGGCTACACCTTC. Protein sequence: CASSLFPPRDRGYTF.